These T cell receptor beta chains were read from a single sample in a study of CD8 T cells in ankylosing spondylitis. TCRdb redid the calling of the 5' RACE reads with MiXCR, one entry per CDR3 protein. The sample consists of under 55,000 distinct CDR3 sequences, 7.4% of them appearing once. Source material: blood, either unsorted or a sorted T cell fraction (not recorded which). These receptors all stem from a female donor with ankylosing spondylitis or in good health (not recorded which). Both conserved end residues are part of each CDR3. Fields, in order: D gene, V gene, clone size, J gene, CDR3 protein, CDR3 DNA. D genes are given only for firm matches. Only part of the rows carry a size: once, few, many, or a class if the clone is expanded.

>-|TRBV5-5|many|TRBJ1-2
CASSLDRPNYGYTF
TGTGCCAGCAGCTTGGACAGGCCGAACTATGGCTACACCTTC
>-|TRBV5-1|-|TRBJ1-1
CASSLRTAGTEAFF
TGCGCCAGCAGCCTTCGGACAGCGGGGACTGAAGCTTTCTTT
>TRBD1|TRBV7-2|-|TRBJ1-5
CASSWTGTSNPPQHF
TGTGCCAGCAGCTGGACAGGGACAAGCAATCCGCCCCAGCATTTT
>-|TRBV6-5|-|TRBJ2-6
CASSYSGYSGANVLTF
TGTGCCAGCAGTTACTCTGGGTACTCTGGGGCCAACGTCCTGACTTTC
>TRBD1|TRBV5-1|many|TRBJ1-1
CASSLIRADRGEAFF
TGCGCCAGCAGCTTGATACGGGCCGACAGGGGGGAAGCTTTCTTT
>-|TRBV7-2|few|TRBJ1-2
CASSHREGSYGYTF
TGTGCCAGCAGCCATCGGGAAGGATCCTATGGCTACACCTTC
>-|TRBV15|many|TRBJ2-1
CATSREARLSYNEQFF
TGTGCCACCAGCAGAGAGGCCAGACTCTCCTACAATGAGCAGTTCTTC
>-|TRBV11-2|many|TRBJ2-2
CASSLDGTQEELFF
TGTGCCAGCAGCTTAGACGGGACTCAGGAGGAGCTGTTTTTT
>-|TRBV29-1|many|TRBJ1-1
CSVGVIEAFF
TGCAGCGTCGGGGTAATAGAAGCTTTCTTT
>-|TRBV6-1|many|TRBJ1-1
CASRNTGGTEAFF
TGTGCCAGCAGAAACACGGGAGGAACTGAAGCTTTCTTT
>TRBD1|TRBV5-1|-|TRBJ1-1
CASSPTWDSEAFF
TGCGCCAGCAGCCCCACCTGGGACAGTGAAGCTTTCTTT
>TRBD1|TRBV20-1|-|TRBJ1-6
CSARDPGQGADNSPLHF
TGCAGTGCTAGAGATCCCGGTCAGGGGGCTGACAATTCACCCCTCCACTTT
>-|TRBV5-1|many|TRBJ1-3
CASSPGSRSGNTIYF
TGCGCCAGCAGCCCGGGATCCCGCTCTGGAAACACCATATATTTT
>-|TRBV12-3/TRBV12-4|few|TRBJ1-5
CASSVDRLSNQPQHF
TGTGCCAGCAGCGTAGACAGGCTCTCCAATCAGCCCCAGCATTTT
>TRBD1|TRBV15|many|TRBJ2-5
CATSRTGTGGRRETQYF
TGTGCCACCAGCAGAACCGGGACAGGGGGTCGAAGAGAGACCCAGTACTTC
>TRBD1|TRBV20-1|many|TRBJ1-4
CSARGPGTGVLATNEKLFF
TGCAGTGCTAGGGGACCGGGAACAGGGGTCCTTGCAACTAATGAAAAACTGTTTTTT
>-|TRBV12-3/TRBV12-4|many|TRBJ2-3
CASSLTLRADTQYF
TGTGCCAGCAGTTTGACCCTCCGGGCAGATACGCAGTATTTT
>-|TRBV28|many|TRBJ1-2
CASSPLWGGYTF
TGTGCCAGCAGTCCCCTCTGGGGTGGCTACACCTTC
>-|TRBV7-7|many|TRBJ2-7
CASSFTEAYEQYF
TGTGCTAGCAGCTTTACTGAAGCCTACGAGCAGTACTTC
>TRBD1|TRBV2|-|TRBJ1-6
CASSNDRGKNSPLHF
TGTGCCAGCAGCAATGACAGGGGGAAGAATTCACCCCTCCACTTT
>-|TRBV4-1|many|TRBJ1-2
CASSQDPSDTYINYGYTF
TGCGCCAGCAGCCAAGATCCGAGTGACACATATATTAACTATGGCTACACCTTC
>TRBD2|TRBV6-5|-|TRBJ2-1
CASSYSAGVPNEQFF
TGTGCCAGCAGTTACTCGGCGGGGGTCCCCAATGAGCAGTTCTTC
>-|TRBV5-1|many|TRBJ2-1
CASSLRQVGLALLRNEQFF
TGCGCCAGCAGCTTGAGGCAGGTAGGACTCGCCCTCCTGAGGAATGAGCAGTTCTTC
>-|TRBV9|many|TRBJ2-3
CASSVVPNTDTQYF
TGTGCCAGCAGCGTAGTGCCTAACACAGATACGCAGTATTTT
>TRBD2|TRBV2|many|TRBJ2-2
CARSSKTSVDTGELFF
TGTGCCAGGTCTTCCAAGACTAGCGTCGACACCGGGGAGCTGTTTTTT
>-|TRBV20-1|many|TRBJ2-1
CSARELGSFNEQFF
TGCAGTGCTAGAGAATTGGGTAGTTTCAATGAGCAGTTCTTC
>-|TRBV7-2|-|TRBJ1-1
CASSQLVNTEAFF
TGTGCCAGCAGCCAACTAGTGAACACTGAAGCTTTCTTT
>-|TRBV29-1|many|TRBJ2-4
CSVVYAENIQYF
TGCAGCGTTGTTTACGCGGAAAACATTCAGTACTTC
>TRBD2|TRBV18|many|TRBJ2-3
CASSPPRLAGPSTDTQYF
TGTGCCAGCTCACCCCCGAGGCTAGCGGGGCCTAGCACAGATACGCAGTATTTT
>TRBD1|TRBV5-6|many|TRBJ1-6
CASSRDRVSYNSPLHF
TGTGCCAGCAGCCGCGACAGGGTCTCCTATAATTCACCCCTCCACTTT
>-|TRBV29-1|many|TRBJ2-1
CSVARGETRNEQFF
TGCAGCGTGGCTAGGGGCGAAACCCGCAATGAGCAGTTCTTC
>TRBD1|TRBV7-2|many|TRBJ1-2
CASSLGQGVYGYTF
TGTGCCAGCAGCTTGGGACAGGGGGTCTATGGCTACACCTTC
>-|TRBV20-1|many|TRBJ2-1
CSAKKRLLPYNEQFF
TGCAGTGCTAAGAAGCGGCTACTTCCCTACAATGAGCAGTTCTTC
>TRBD2|TRBV28|many|TRBJ2-1
CASSLGTSGGYEQFF
TGTGCCAGCAGTCTGGGGACTAGCGGGGGGTATGAGCAGTTCTTC
>TRBD2|TRBV7-9|few|TRBJ2-1
CASSLAGGSGLGGF
TGTGCCAGCAGCTTAGCGGGGGGGTCCGGACTAGGAGGATTC
>-|TRBV20-1|many|TRBJ1-1
CSASDSPGEGAAFF
TGCAGTGCTAGTGATTCGCCAGGGGAAGGGGCAGCTTTCTTT
>-|TRBV11-2|many|TRBJ2-1
CASSLAGVYNEQFF
TGTGCCAGCAGCTTAGCAGGGGTCTACAATGAGCAGTTCTTC
>TRBD2|TRBV29-1|many|TRBJ2-6
CSAQAGGSSGANVLTF
TGCAGCGCCCAGGCGGGAGGGAGCTCTGGGGCCAACGTCCTGACTTTC
>-|TRBV5-1|many|TRBJ1-5
CASSSTGDSNQPQHF
TGCGCCAGCAGCTCGACCGGAGATAGCAATCAGCCCCAGCATTTT
>-|TRBV28|few|TRBJ1-2
CASSPPGRIYGYTF
TGTGCCAGCAGCCCCCCTGGACGGATCTATGGCTACACCTTC
>-|TRBV20-1|many|TRBJ1-6
CSARLHQRGKLNSPLHF
TGCAGTGCTAGGTTACACCAGAGGGGGAAATTGAATTCACCCCTCCACTTT
>-|TRBV12-3/TRBV12-4|-|TRBJ1-1
CASSLRGVNTEAFF
TGTGCCAGCAGTTTAAGGGGGGTGAACACTGAAGCTTTCTTT
>-|TRBV4-3|-|TRBJ2-1
CASSQDWTAQVRFF
TGCGCCAGCAGCCAAGATTGGACGGCTCAGGTTCGGTTCTTC
>TRBD2|TRBV29-1|many|TRBJ2-3
CSVVLAGRSYTQYF
TGCAGCGTGGTACTAGCGGGGCGATCTTATACGCAGTATTTT